These 27 T cell receptor beta chains share one sample of origin, sequenced in a study of blood T cell repertoires in COVID-19. The table came from immunoSEQ multiplex PCR; TCRdb's copy has only in-frame clones and leaves some out. The repertoire holds about 280,000 clones, with around 90% as singletons. Specimen: peripheral blood. Every receptor here comes from a man aged 50-60 years with acute or convalescent COVID-19.

This clone was recorded once. The genes are TRBV6-4 and TRBJ1-4; weak D call: TRBD1 (5 bases). The V and J ends lost 2 bases and 7 bases respectively, with 11 bases between them. This CDR3 region has 14 residues. Germline V gene data show CDR1 as MRHNA and CDR2 as SNTAGT. The CDR3 coding sequence is TGTGCCAGCAGTGACAGGCAGGGCGCTGAAAAACTGTTTTTT. Its translation: CASSDRQGAEKLFF.

The chain has TRBV6-5 and TRBJ1-1, with 9 nucleotides matching TRBD1. The germline V gene encodes CDR1 MNHEY and CDR2 SVGAGI. The CDR3 is 15 residues long. V dropped 6 bases and J dropped 10; count of bases not matched to a gene: 15. The CDR3 DNA sequence: TGTGCCAGCAGACAAATTCCGGGACAGGGACGAGGAGCTTTCTTT. Translated, it gives CASRQIPGQGRGAFF.

This clone showed up just a few times. The V call is TRBV2, the J call TRBJ2-5; the D gene is possibly TRBD2 (5 bases). CDR1 SNHLY and CDR2 FYNNEI come from the germline V gene. Trimming took 8 bases from V and 0 from J, leaving 7 bases between them. The CDR3 loop spans 12 amino acids. This CDR3 reads CASGRDQETQYF. In DNA, the CDR3 is TGTGCCAGCGGGCGGGACCAAGAGACCCAGTACTTC.

The chain has TRBV7-9 and TRBJ2-2; no definite D call. Germline V CDR1 and CDR2: SEHNR, FQNEAQ (reference sequence). The V gene lost 1 base and the J gene lost 1 base, with 7 bases spanning the gap. The CDR3 contains 15 residues. The DNA of the CDR3 is TGTGCCAGCAGCTTAGACCGACAGAACACCGGGGAGCTGTTTTTT. Its protein product is CASSLDRQNTGELFF.

The rearrangement links TRBV30 to TRBJ1-5; tentative D call: TRBD1 (6 bases). Trimming cost V 3 bases and J 7 bases, with 13 bases left between them. The CDR3 consists of 13 residues. The germline CDR1 and CDR2 sequences are GTSNPN and SVGIG (reference sequence). The CDR3 coding sequence is TGTGCCTGGAGCCAGAACAGGGACCAGCCCCAGCATTTT. This translates into CAWSQNRDQPQHF.

The rearrangement links TRBV11-1 to TRBJ1-5; 8 bases align to TRBD1. Germline CDR1 reads SGHAT; CDR2 reads FQDESV (reference sequence). The ends lost 5 bases at V and 1 base at J; junction bases unmatched: 7. The CDR3 covers 16 residues. CDR3 coding DNA: TGTGCCAGCAGCAAAGACAGGGGAAGGAGCAATCAGCCCCAGCATTTT. Residues: CASSKDRGRSNQPQHF.

The chain uses TRBV4-1 and TRBJ2-7; 7 bases are shared with TRBD2. Germline CDR1 and CDR2: MGHRA and YSYEKL. The CDR3 runs to 16 residues. V trimming: 1 base; J trimming: 1 base; junction bases outside the gene matches: 7. For the CDR3, the DNA is TGCGCCAGCAGCCAAGGCCGGGGGGACGGGTCCTACGAGCAGTACTTC. Protein: CASSQGRGDGSYEQYF.

The rearrangement links TRBV10-2 to TRBJ2-3; a possible D gene is TRBD2 (6 bases). CDR1 and CDR2 (germline): WSHSY, SAAADI. V lost 8 bases and J 5 bases, leaving 11 bases between the germline ends. The CDR3 extends over 12 amino acids. The CDR3 DNA sequence: TGCGCCAGCCGGACCGGGAGAGATACGCAGTATTTT. Its protein product is CASRTGRDTQYF.

This clone showed up just once. The CDR3 bases are TGTGCCAGCAGCTCTCGGACTAGCGGGGCAAGGTCGGAGCAGTACTTC. It translates to CASSSRTSGARSEQYF. The chain carries TRBV7-9 and TRBJ2-7; TRBD2 matches 12 bases. Germline CDR1 reads SEHNR; CDR2 reads FQNEAQ (reference sequence). The CDR3 extends over 16 amino acids. J lost 7 bases, V lost 4 bases, and 11 bases had no gene match.

The chain combines TRBV5-4 with TRBJ1-2, with 8 bases lining up with TRBD1. Trimming cost V 3 bases and J 8 bases; bases outside gene matches: 9. The CDR3 extends over 14 amino acids. Germline V gives CDR1 SGHNT, CDR2 YYREEE (reference sequence). This CDR3 is CASSSGQGLRGYTF. The CDR3 DNA reads as TGTGCCAGCAGCTCCGGACAGGGCCTAAGGGGCTACACCTTC.

V is TRBV18 and J is TRBJ2-7; 9 bases fit TRBD1. With V trimmed by 3 bases and J by 5 bases, 11 bases remained unmatched. This CDR3 region has 16 residues. Germline lookup yields CDR1 KGHSH and CDR2 LQKENI. CDR3 DNA: TGTGCCAGCTCACCGGACGAACACAGGGGGCTCGACGAGCAGTACTTC. Residues: CASSPDEHRGLDEQYF.

This clone appeared a single time. The chain combines TRBV3-1 (or the pseudogene TRBV3-2) with TRBJ1-2, with 11 bases aligning to TRBD1. V lost 2 bases, J lost 7 bases, and 6 bases stayed unmatched. The germline gives CDR1 LGHDT, CDR2 YNNKEL (reference sequence). This CDR3 spans 15 amino acids. The CDR3 DNA is TGTGCCAGCAGCCAATCAGGACAGGGGGCGGGTGGCTACACCTTC. Residues: CASSQSGQGAGGYTF.

This chain joins TRBV7-9 and TRBJ2-2, with D possibly TRBD1 on 6 matching bases. CDR3 length: 12 amino acids. The ends were cut back, 5 bases at V and 17 bases at J, with 18 bases in the middle. Germline CDR1 reads SEHNR; CDR2 reads FQNEAQ (reference sequence). The CDR3 loop is CASSTDDRLPFF. CDR3 in DNA: TGTGCCAGCAGCACCGACGACAGGTTACCTTTTTTT. Supplemented by reference TRBV7-9 and TRBJ2-2, the full variable domain reads DTGVSQNPRHKITKRGQNVTFRCDPISEHNRLYWYRQTLGQGPEFLTYFQNEAQLEKSRLLSDRFSAERPKGSFSTLEIQRTEQGDSAMYLCASSTDDRLPFFGEGSRLTVL.

This chain connects TRBV18 to TRBJ2-2, with TRBD1 as a possible D gene (6 bases). There are 14 residues in the CDR3. CDR1 and CDR2 from the germline V gene are KGHSH and LQKENI. Trimming cost V 3 bases and J 3 bases, with 8 bases left between them. CDR3 in amino acids: CASSPDRYTGELFF. DNA for the CDR3: TGTGCCAGCTCACCCGACAGGTACACCGGGGAGCTGTTTTTT.

V gene TRBV7-9 combines with J gene TRBJ1-1; D remains ambiguous. The V and J ends lost 5 bases and 6 bases respectively, with 13 bases between them. The germline gives CDR1 SEHNR, CDR2 FQNEAQ (reference sequence). The CDR3 loop spans 13 amino acids. Here the CDR3 DNA reads TGTGCCAGCAGCCCCCACCGACAAGCTGAAGCTTTCTTT. Translated, it gives CASSPHRQAEAFF.

A word on this clone: In the same sample, other DNA sequences code for this CDR3. The chain uses TRBV24-1 and TRBJ2-5; D possibly corresponds to TRBD1 (5 bases). The germline V and J ends were trimmed by 3 bases and 4 bases, with 14 bases remaining between them. Germline values: CDR1 KGHDR, CDR2 SFDVKD. This CDR3 contains 15 residues. The CDR3 bases are TGTGCCACCAGTGATCCTCGGACATCAGGAGAGACCCAGTACTTC. As protein: CATSDPRTSGETQYF.

This rearrangement joins TRBV6-5 to TRBJ1-1, with 7 bases lining up with TRBD1. CDR3 size: 14 residues. Losses at the gene ends were 5 bases for V and 3 bases for J; bases not matched to a gene: 6. CDR1 and CDR2 from the germline V gene are MNHEY and SVGAGI. The CDR3 coding sequence is TGTGCCAGCAGTCCCCAGGGGGTGGACACTGAAGCTTTCTTT. Protein product: CASSPQGVDTEAFF.

The V gene is TRBV3-1 (or the pseudogene TRBV3-2), the J gene TRBJ1-6; TRBD1 agrees at 8 bases. J gave up 10 bases and V 2 bases, and 4 bases lay outside the gene matches. Per germline, CDR1 LGHDT and CDR2 YNNKEL (reference sequence). CDR3 length: 14 residues. CDR3 nucleotide sequence: TGTGCCAGCAGCCAACAGACAGGGGCATCACCCCTCCACTTT. Its protein is CASSQQTGASPLHF.

The chain combines TRBV3-1 (or the pseudogene TRBV3-2) with TRBJ2-3, with TRBD2 as a possible D gene (6 bases). Trimming stripped 1 base from V and 0 bases from J, with 11 bases between. Per germline, CDR1 LGHDT and CDR2 YNNKEL (reference sequence). The length of the CDR3 is 16 residues. The CDR3 DNA reads TGTGCCAGCAGCCAAGCTACCCGGGGGAGCACAGATACGCAGTATTTT. Protein sequence: CASSQATRGSTDTQYF.

The chain recombines TRBV5-1 with TRBJ2-5, with 9 bases identical to TRBD1. Unmatched junction bases numbered 7, after V lost 3 bases and J lost 4 bases. Germline V gene data show CDR1 as SGHRS and CDR2 as YFSETQ. The CDR3 is made up of 15 amino acids. CDR3 residues: CASSSLDRGGETQYF. DNA for the CDR3: TGCGCCAGCAGCTCGCTGGACAGGGGAGGAGAGACCCAGTACTTC.

The chain carries TRBV9 and TRBJ2-1; possibly TRBD2 for D (6 bases). Trimming removed 0 bases at V and 9 bases at J, with 22 bases between. This CDR3 has 17 amino acids. The germline V gene has CDR1 SGDLS and CDR2 YYNGEE. The CDR3: CASSVDITTRWSPEQFF. Written as DNA, the CDR3 is TGTGCCAGCAGCGTAGATATTACGACTAGATGGTCTCCTGAGCAGTTCTTC.

The chain links TRBV13 to TRBJ1-1; 7 bases are a match to TRBD1. This CDR3 comprises 15 residues. Trimming cost V 5 bases and J 1 base; bases outside gene matches: 7. The germline gives CDR1 PRHDT, CDR2 FYEKMQ (reference sequence). The CDR3 DNA reads TGTGCCAGCAGCCTCAAACAGGGGCGGAACACTGAAGCTTTCTTT. This encodes CASSLKQGRNTEAFF.

The CDR3 sequence: CSARDYYEQYF. DNA of the CDR3: TGCAGTGCTCGGGACTATTACGAGCAGTACTTC. The chain carries TRBV20-1 and TRBJ2-7, with 7 bases identical to TRBD2. Germline CDR1 is DFQATT and CDR2 is SNEGSKA (reference sequence). The ends lost 5 bases at V and 4 bases at J; junction bases unmatched: 2. The CDR3 sequence is 11 residues long.

The V call is TRBV5-4, the J call TRBJ1-3; TRBD1 matches at 8 bases. Germline CDR1 and CDR2: SGHNT and YYREEE (reference sequence). This CDR3 region has 15 residues. V gave up 6 bases and J gave up 2 bases; unmatched junction bases: 7. Here the CDR3 DNA reads TGTGCCAGCAAACCTCAGGGGGCCCCTGGAAACACCATATATTTT. This codes for CASKPQGAPGNTIYF.

This clone was found a few times. This sequence joins TRBV3-1 (or the pseudogene TRBV3-2) and TRBJ2-4; 7 bases agree with TRBD2. Germline CDR1 is LGHDT and CDR2 is YNNKEL (reference sequence). The CDR3 extends over 12 amino acids. The junction had 0 bases not matched to a gene; V was cut back by 4 bases and J by 6 bases. The CDR3 region has the DNA TGTGCCAGCAGCCGGGGGGGAAACATTCAGTACTTC. Amino acid sequence: CASSRGGNIQYF.

This chain joins TRBV21-1 and TRBJ2-7; TRBD1, as called in the table, went unchecked against the DNA. TRBV21-1 is classified as a pseudogene. CDR3 length: 17 residues. The CDR3 region is CASSKAPQGANSYEQYF. The CDR3 DNA reads TGTGCCAGCAGCAAAGCCCCCCAGGGGGCTAATTCCTACGAGCAGTACTTC.

The rearrangement links TRBV3-1 (or the pseudogene TRBV3-2) to TRBJ1-6; 7 bases line up with TRBD1. Germline V gene lookup returns CDR1 LGHDT and CDR2 YNNKEL (reference sequence). The CDR3 is 13 amino acids. J lost 12 bases, V lost 5 bases, and 7 bases had no gene match. The CDR3 protein is CASSGTESLPLHF. DNA of the CDR3: TGTGCCAGCAGCGGGACAGAGTCTTTACCCCTCCACTTT.